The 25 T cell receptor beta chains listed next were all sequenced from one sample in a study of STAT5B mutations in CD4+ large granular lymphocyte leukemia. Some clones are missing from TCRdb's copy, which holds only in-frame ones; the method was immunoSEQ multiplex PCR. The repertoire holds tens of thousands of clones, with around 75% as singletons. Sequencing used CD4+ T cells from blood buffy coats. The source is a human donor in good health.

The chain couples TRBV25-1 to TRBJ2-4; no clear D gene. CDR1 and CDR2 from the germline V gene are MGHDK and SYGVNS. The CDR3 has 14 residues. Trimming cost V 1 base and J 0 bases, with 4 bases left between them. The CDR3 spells CASSESVAKNIQYF. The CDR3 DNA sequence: TGTGCCAGCAGTGAATCCGTAGCCAAAAACATTCAGTACTTC.

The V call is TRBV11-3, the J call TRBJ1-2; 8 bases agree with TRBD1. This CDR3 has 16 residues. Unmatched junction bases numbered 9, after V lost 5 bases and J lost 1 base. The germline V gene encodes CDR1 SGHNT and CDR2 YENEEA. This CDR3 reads CASSLQSTGGNYGYTF. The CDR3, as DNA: TGTGCCAGCAGCCTACAAAGCACAGGGGGTAACTATGGCTACACCTTC.

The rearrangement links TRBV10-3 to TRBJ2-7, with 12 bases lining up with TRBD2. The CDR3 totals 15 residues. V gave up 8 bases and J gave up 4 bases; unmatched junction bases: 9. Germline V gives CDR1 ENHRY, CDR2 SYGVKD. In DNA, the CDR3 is TGTGCCATCGCAGCCGGACTAGCGGGATTATACGAGCAGTACTTC. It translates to CAIAAGLAGLYEQYF.

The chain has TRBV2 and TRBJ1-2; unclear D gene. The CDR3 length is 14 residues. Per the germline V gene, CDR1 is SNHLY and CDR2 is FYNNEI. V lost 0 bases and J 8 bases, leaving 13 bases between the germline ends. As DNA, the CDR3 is TGTGCCAGCAGTGAAGCGCAGAGCCGGCGAGGCTACACCTTC. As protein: CASSEAQSRRGYTF.

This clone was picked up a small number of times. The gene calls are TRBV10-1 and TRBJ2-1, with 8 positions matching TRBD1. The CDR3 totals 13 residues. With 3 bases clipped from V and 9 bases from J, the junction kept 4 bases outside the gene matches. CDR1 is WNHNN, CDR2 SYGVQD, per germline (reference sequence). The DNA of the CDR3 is TGCGCCAGCAGTGATGTTGGACAGGGTGAGCAGTTCTTC. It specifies CASSDVGQGEQFF.

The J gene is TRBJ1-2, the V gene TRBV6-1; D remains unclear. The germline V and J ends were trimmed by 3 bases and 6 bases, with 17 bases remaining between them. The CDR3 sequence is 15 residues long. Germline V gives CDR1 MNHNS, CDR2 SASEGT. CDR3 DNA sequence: TGTGCCAGCAGTGAGCCAGTCGTCTCCTCTGATGGCTACACCTTC. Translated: CASSEPVVSSDGYTF.

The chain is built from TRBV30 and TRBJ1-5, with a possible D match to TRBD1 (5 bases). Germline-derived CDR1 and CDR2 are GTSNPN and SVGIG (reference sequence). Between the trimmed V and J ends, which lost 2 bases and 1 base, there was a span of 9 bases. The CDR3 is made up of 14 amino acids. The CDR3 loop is CAWSLRASNQPQHF. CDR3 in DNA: TGTGCCTGGAGTCTCAGGGCCAGCAATCAGCCCCAGCATTTT.

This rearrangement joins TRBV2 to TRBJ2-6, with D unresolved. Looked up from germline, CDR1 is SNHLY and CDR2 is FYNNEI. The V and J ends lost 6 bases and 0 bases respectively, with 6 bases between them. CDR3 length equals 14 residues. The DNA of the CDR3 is TGTGCCAGCAGCGCTAGCTCTGGGGCCAACGTCCTGACTTTC. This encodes CASSASSGANVLTF.

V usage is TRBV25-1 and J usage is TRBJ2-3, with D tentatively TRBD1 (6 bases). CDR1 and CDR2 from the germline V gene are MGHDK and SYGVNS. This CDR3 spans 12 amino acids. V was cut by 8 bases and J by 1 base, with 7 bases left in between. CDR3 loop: CASHRGTDTQYF. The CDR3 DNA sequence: TGTGCCAGCCACAGGGGCACAGATACGCAGTATTTT.

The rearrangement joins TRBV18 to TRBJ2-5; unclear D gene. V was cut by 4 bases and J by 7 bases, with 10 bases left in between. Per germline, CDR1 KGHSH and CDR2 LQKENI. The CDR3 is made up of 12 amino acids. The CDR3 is CASSQGWGTQYF. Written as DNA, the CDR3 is TGTGCCAGCTCACAGGGCTGGGGGACCCAGTACTTC. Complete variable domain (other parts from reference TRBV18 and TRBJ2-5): NAGVMQNPRHLVRRRGQEARLRCSPMKGHSHVYWYRQLPEEGLKFMVYLQKENIIDESGMPKERFSAEFPKEGPSILRIQQVVRGDSAAYFCASSQGWGTQYFGPGTRLLVL.

CDR3 DNA sequence: TGTGCCAGCAGTGAAGGGACAGGAAATCGCGATGAGCAGTTCTTC. Translating gives CASSEGTGNRDEQFF. V and J are TRBV2 and TRBJ2-1, with 7 bases matching TRBD1. Germline V lookup: CDR1 SNHLY, CDR2 FYNNEI. Losses at the gene ends were 1 base for V and 8 bases for J; bases not matched to a gene: 8. The CDR3 sequence is 15 residues long.

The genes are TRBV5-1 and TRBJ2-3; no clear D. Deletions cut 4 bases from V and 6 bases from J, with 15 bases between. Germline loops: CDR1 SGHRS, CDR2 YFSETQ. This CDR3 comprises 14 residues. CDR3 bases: TGCGCCAGCAGCCCAGGTCGCGTCGGGGATACGCAGTATTTT. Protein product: CASSPGRVGDTQYF.

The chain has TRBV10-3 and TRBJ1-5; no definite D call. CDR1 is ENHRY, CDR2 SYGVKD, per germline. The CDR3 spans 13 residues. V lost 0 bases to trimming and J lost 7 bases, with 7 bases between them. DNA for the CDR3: TGTGCCATCAGTGAGTCGTTTGGGCAGCCCCAGCATTTT. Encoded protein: CAISESFGQPQHF.

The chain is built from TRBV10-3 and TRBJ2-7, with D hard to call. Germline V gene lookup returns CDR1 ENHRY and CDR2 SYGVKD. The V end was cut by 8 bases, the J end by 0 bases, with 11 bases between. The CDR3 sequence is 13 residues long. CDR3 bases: TGTGCCATCTTCGCGGCTAGCTCCTACGAGCAGTACTTC. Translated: CAIFAASSYEQYF.

The CDR3 coding sequence is TGTGCCAGCAGCCCCGGGACAGGGAAAACTAATGAAAAACTGTTTTTT. Amino acids: CASSPGTGKTNEKLFF. The V and J genes are TRBV11-2 and TRBJ1-4, with 9 bases lining up with TRBD1. The junction had 5 bases not matched to a gene; V was cut back by 5 bases and J by 1 base. Germline assignment: CDR1 SGHAT and CDR2 FQNNGV. The CDR3 loop spans 16 amino acids.

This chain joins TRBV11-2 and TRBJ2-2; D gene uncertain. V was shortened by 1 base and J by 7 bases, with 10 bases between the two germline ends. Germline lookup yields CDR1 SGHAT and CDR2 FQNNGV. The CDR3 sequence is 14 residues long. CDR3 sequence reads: CASSLVEQVGELFF. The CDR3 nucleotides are TGTGCCAGCAGCTTAGTCGAGCAGGTCGGGGAGCTGTTTTTT. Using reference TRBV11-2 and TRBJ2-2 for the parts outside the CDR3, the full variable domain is EAGVAQSPRYKIIEKRQSVAFWCNPISGHATLYWYQQILGQGPKLLIQFQNNGVVDDSQLPKDRFSAERLKGVDSTLKIQPAKLEDSAVYLCASSLVEQVGELFFGEGSRLTVL.

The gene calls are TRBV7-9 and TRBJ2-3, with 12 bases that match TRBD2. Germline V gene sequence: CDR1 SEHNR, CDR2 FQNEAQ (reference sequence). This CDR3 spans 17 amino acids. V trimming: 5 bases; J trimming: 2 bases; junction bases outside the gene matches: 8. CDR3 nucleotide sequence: TGTGCCAGCAGCCCTAGACTAGCGGGAGAATTCACAGATACGCAGTATTTT. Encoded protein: CASSPRLAGEFTDTQYF.

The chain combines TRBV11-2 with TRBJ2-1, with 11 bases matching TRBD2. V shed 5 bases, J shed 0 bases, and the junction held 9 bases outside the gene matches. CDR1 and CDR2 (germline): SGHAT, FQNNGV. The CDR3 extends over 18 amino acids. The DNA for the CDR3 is TGTGCCAGCAGCAACCCGGGACTAGCGGTGAGCTCCTACAATGAGCAGTTCTTC. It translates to CASSNPGLAVSSYNEQFF.

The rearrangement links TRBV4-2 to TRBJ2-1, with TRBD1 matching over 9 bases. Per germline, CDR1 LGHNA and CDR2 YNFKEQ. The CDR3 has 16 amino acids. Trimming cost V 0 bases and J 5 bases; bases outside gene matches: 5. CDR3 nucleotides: TGTGCCAGCAGCCAAGAATGGACAGGGGCTGACAATGAGCAGTTCTTC. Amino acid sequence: CASSQEWTGADNEQFF.

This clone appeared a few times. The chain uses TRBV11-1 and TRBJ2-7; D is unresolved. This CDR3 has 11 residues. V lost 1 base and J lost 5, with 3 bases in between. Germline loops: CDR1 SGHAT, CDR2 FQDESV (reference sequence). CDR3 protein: CASSLGNEQYF. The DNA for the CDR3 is TGTGCCAGCAGCTTAGGGAACGAGCAGTACTTC.

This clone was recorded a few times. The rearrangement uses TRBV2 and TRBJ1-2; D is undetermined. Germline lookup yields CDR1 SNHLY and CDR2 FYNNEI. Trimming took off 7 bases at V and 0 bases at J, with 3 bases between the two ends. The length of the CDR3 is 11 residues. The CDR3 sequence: CASTTNYGYTF. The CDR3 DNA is TGTGCCAGCACCACTAACTATGGCTACACCTTC.

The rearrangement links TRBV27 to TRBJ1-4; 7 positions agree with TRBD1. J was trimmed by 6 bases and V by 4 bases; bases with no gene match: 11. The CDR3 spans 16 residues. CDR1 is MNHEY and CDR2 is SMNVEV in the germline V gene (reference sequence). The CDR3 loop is CASSYRGDRRYEKLFF. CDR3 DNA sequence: TGTGCCAGCAGTTACCGCGGGGACAGACGATATGAAAAACTGTTTTTT.

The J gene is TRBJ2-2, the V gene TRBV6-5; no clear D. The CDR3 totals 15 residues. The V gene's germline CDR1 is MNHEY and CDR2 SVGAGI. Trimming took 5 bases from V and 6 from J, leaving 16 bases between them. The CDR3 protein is CASSPLRAKSGELFF. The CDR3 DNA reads TGTGCCAGCAGTCCTTTACGGGCAAAGTCCGGGGAGCTGTTTTTT.

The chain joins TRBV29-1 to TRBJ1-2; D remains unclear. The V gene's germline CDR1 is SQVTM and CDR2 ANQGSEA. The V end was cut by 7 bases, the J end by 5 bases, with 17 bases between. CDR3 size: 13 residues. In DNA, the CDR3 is TGCAGCGCCGCTCTCCCATTGCAGTATGGCTACACCTTC. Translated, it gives CSAALPLQYGYTF.

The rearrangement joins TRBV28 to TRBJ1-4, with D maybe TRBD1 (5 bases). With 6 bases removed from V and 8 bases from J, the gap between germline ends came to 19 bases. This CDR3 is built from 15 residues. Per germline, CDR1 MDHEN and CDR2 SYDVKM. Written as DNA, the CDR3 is TGTGCCAGCAGCCTACAGGCGGAAAAGGGCGAAAAACTGTTTTTT. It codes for CASSLQAEKGEKLFF.